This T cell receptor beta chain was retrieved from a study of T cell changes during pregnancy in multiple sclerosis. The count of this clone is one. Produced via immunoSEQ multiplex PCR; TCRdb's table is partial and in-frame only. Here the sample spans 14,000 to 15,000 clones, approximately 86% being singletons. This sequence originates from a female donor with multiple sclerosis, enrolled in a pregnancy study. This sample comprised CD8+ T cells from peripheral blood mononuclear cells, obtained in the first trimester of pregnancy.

For the CDR3, the DNA is TGTGCCAGCCGCCCGGACGGGAGCTATAGCAATCAGCCCCAGCATTTT. Translated: CASRPDGSYSNQPQHF. The V gene is TRBV27, the J gene TRBJ1-5, with D hard to call. CDR1 is MNHEY and CDR2 is SMNVEV in the germline V gene (reference sequence). Trimming shortened V by 8 bases and J by 0 bases, and 17 bases separated the two germline ends. The CDR3 sequence is 16 residues long.